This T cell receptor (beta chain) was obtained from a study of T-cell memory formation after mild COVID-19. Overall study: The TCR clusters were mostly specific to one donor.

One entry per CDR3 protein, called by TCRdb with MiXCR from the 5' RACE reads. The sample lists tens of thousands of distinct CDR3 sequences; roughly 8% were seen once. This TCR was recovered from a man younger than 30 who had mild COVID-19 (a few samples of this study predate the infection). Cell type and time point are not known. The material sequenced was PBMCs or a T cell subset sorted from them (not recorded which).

CDR3 amino acids: CASSDTPNNEQFF. CDR3 in DNA: TGTGCCAGCAGCGATACCCCAAACAATGAGCAGTTCTTC. V gene TRBV7-2 combines with J gene TRBJ2-1, with D uncertain. The CDR3 is made up of 13 amino acids. The germline V gene has CDR1 SGHTA and CDR2 FQGNSA. V was clipped by 5 bases and J by 5 bases, with 10 bases between them. The full variable domain, with the rest looked up from reference TRBV7-2 and TRBJ2-1, is GAGVSQSPSNKVTEKGKDVELRCDPISGHTALYWYRQSLGQGLEFLIYFQGNSAPDKSGLPSDRFSAERTGGSVSTLTIQRTQQEDSAVYLCASSDTPNNEQFFGPGTRLTVL.